The T cell receptor beta chain described here comes from a study of blood T cell repertoires in COVID-19. As for the study in general: Material from acute and convalescent COVID-19 was sourced from the United States, Italy and Spain.

This clone has only one observation. Participants spanned ages about 18 to 90 years and resided in around 25 US areas. Categorization into cohorts depended on clinical history that participants reported. The CDR3 contains 15 residues. Per germline, CDR1 SGHTA and CDR2 FQGTGA. V was shortened by 1 base and J by 3 bases, with 13 bases between the two germline ends. Per the original data handling: Nucleated cell counts were estimated from reference gene primer amplification. Sequencing used immunoSEQ multiplex PCR; TCRdb keeps in-frame clones, though not all of them. V and J calls and clone size follow that table, whereas D and trimming were derived from the DNA. The table includes fewer than 350,000 clones, about 89% detected once.

The sequenced sample was PBMCs or T cells enriched from blood (not recorded which). The receptor was isolated from a man between 60 and 70 years old who had recovered from COVID-19. This chain uses TRBV7-3 with TRBJ2-7; TRBD2 might be the D (6 bases). CDR3 sequence: CASSLIPAGLYEQYF. The CDR3 bases are TGTGCCAGCAGCTTAATTCCAGCGGGCCTCTACGAGCAGTACTTC.